This TCR beta chain was retrieved from a study of T cells in Graves' hyperthyroidism and ophthalmopathy. This clonotype was found many times. The antigen is undetermined. Researchers amplified the TCR beta CDR3 regions from RNA transcripts. Using the HTBI primer set, a first-round RT-PCR was run on the TCR CDR3. TCRdb used MiXCR to reprocess the multiplex PCR reads, holding one entry per CDR3 protein. The sample consists of approximately 530,000 distinct CDR3 sequences, around 17% of them appearing once. Study results and limitations: Researchers found most expanded thyroid clonotypes above 0.001 in blood as well.

Germline CDR1 is MNHEY and CDR2 is SVGEGT. V was trimmed by 6 bases and J by 7 bases, leaving 12 bases between them. The CDR3 sequence is 12 residues long. The origin of this receptor is a woman between 18 and 30 years old with Graves' hyperthyroidism. This chain links TRBV6-2 or TRBV6-3 with TRBJ1-1; D ambiguous. The source material was blood. The CDR3 DNA is TGTGCCAGCAGACAGACAATTTTTGAAGCTTTCTTT. It codes for CASRQTIFEAFF.